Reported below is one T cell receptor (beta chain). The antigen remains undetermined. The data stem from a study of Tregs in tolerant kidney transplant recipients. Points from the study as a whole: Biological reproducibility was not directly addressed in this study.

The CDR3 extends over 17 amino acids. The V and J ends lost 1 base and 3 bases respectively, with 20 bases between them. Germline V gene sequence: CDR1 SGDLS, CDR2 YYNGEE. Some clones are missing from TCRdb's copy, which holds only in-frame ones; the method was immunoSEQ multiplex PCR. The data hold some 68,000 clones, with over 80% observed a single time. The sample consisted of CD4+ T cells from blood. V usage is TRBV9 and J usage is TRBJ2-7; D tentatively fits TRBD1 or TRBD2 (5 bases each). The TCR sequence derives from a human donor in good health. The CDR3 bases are TGTGCCAGCAGCGTAATGCCCGGGGCAAGAACCCACTACGAGCAGTACTTC. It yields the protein CASSVMPGARTHYEQYF.